This T cell receptor (beta chain) comes out of a study of blood T cells in healthy people across ages. Germline CDR1 reads MGHRA; CDR2 reads YSYEKL. CDR3 size: 15 residues. V shed 6 bases, J shed 7 bases, and the junction held 10 bases outside the gene matches. The authors ran a second PCR of about 6 to 12 cycles using a sample-barcoded 5' primer and a J-beta primer mix. TCRdb redid the calling of the 5' RACE reads with MiXCR, one entry per CDR3 protein. This table has some 920,000 distinct CDR3 sequences, roughly 51% appearing once. V usage is TRBV4-1 and J usage is TRBJ2-1; 9 bases map to TRBD2. Sequencing was done on a sample of blood. The clonotype comes from a woman aged 60-70 years in good health. In DNA form, the CDR3 reads TGCGCCAGCAGACTTAGCGGGAGCGGTAAAAATGAGCAGTTCTTC. Amino acid sequence: CASRLSGSGKNEQFF.